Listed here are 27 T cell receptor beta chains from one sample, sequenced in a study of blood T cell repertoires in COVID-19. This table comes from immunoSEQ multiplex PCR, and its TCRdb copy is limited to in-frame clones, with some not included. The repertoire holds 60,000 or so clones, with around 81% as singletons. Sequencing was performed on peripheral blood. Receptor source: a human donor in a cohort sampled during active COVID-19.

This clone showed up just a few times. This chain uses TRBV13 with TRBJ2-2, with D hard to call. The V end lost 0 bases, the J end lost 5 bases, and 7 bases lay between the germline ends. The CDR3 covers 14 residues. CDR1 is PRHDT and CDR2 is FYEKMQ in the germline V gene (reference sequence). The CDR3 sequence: CASSLGLVTGELFF. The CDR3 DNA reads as TGTGCCAGCAGCTTAGGCCTTGTAACCGGGGAGCTGTTTTTT.

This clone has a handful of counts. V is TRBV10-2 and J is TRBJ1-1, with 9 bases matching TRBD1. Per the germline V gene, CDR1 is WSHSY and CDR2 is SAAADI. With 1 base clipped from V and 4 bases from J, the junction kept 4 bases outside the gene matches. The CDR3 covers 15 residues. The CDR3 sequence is CASSEWDRARTEAFF. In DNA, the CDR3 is TGCGCCAGCAGTGAGTGGGACAGGGCCCGCACTGAAGCTTTCTTT.

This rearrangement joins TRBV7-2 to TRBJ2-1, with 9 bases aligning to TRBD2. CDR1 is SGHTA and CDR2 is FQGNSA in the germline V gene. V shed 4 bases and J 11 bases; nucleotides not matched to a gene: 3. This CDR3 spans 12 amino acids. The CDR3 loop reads CASSSTSGKQFF. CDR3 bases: TGTGCCAGCAGCTCGACTAGCGGAAAGCAGTTCTTC.

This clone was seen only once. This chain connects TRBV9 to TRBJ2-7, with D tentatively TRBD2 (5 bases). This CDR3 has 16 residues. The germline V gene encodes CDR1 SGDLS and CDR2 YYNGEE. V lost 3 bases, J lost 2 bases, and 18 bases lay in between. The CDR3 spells CASSAGSAAPTYEQYF. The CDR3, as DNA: TGTGCCAGCAGCGCGGGATCAGCCGCTCCCACCTACGAGCAGTACTTC.

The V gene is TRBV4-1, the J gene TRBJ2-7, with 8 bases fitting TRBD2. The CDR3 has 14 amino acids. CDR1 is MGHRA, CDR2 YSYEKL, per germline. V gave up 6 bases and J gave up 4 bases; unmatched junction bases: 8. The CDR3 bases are TGCGCCAGCAGTCATCCGGGACTAGGGTACGAGCAGTACTTC. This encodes CASSHPGLGYEQYF.

CDR3: CASSVETVRRETQYF. CDR3 DNA sequence: TGTGCCAGCAGCGTAGAAACGGTTCGGAGGGAGACCCAGTACTTC. The chain uses TRBV9 and TRBJ2-5, with a weak D call TRBD2 (5 bases). V lost 0 bases and J lost 5, with 14 bases in between. Germline lookup yields CDR1 SGDLS and CDR2 YYNGEE. The CDR3 spans 15 residues.

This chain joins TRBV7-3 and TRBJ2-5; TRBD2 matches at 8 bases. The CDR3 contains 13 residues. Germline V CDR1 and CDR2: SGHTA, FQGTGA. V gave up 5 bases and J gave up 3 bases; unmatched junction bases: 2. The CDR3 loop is CASSRGGKETQYF. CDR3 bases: TGTGCCAGCAGCCGGGGGGGTAAAGAGACCCAGTACTTC.

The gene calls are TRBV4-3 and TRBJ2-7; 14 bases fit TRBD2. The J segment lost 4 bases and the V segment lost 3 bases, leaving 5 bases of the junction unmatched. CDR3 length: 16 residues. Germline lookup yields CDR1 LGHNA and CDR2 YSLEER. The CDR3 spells CASSQGLAGVGYEQYF. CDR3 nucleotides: TGCGCCAGCAGCCAGGGACTAGCGGGAGTTGGATACGAGCAGTACTTC.

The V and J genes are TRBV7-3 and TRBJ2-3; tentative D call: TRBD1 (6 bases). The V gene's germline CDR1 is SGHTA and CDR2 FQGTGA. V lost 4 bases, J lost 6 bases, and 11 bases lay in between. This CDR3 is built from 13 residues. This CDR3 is CASSSLGADTQYF. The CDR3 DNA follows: TGTGCCAGCAGCTCCCTGGGGGCGGATACGCAGTATTTT.

CDR3 nucleotides: TGTGCCAGCTCACCAACTTCGGGACAGGGGGCTGGAAACACCATATATTTT. This codes for CASSPTSGQGAGNTIYF. The gene calls are TRBV18 and TRBJ1-3, with 11 bases that match TRBD1. The CDR3 has 17 amino acids. Trimming took 2 bases from V and 2 from J; bases not matched to a gene: 5. CDR1 KGHSH and CDR2 LQKENI come from the germline V gene.

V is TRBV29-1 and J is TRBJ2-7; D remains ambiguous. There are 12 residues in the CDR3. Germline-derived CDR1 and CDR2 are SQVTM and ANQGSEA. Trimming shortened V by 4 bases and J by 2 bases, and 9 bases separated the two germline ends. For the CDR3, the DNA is TGCAGCGTTGGAAACAGAGCCTACGAGCAGTACTTC. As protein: CSVGNRAYEQYF.

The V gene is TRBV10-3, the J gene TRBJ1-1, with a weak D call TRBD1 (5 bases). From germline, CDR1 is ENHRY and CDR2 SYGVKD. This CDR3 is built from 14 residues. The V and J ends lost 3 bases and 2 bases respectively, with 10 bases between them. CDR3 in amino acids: CAISEGQGNTEAFF. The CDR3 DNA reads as TGTGCCATCAGTGAAGGGCAGGGAAACACTGAAGCTTTCTTT.

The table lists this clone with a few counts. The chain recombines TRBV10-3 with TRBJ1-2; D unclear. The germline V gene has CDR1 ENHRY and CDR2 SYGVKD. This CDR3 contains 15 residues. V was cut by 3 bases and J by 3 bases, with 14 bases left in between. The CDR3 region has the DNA TGTGCCATCAGTGAATTAGCCCCTGTGGACTATGGCTACACCTTC. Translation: CAISELAPVDYGYTF.

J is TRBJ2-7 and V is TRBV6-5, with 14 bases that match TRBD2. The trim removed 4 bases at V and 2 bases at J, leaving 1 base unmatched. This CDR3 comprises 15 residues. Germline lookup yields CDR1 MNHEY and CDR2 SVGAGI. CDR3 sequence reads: CASSWGLAGAYEQYF. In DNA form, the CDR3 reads TGTGCCAGCAGTTGGGGACTAGCGGGAGCCTACGAGCAGTACTTC.

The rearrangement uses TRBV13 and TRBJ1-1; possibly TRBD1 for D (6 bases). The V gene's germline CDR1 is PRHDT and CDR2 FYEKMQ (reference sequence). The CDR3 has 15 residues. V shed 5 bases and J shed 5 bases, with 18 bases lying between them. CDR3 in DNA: TGTGCCAGCAGCAACCAGGGGCTGCGAGGGACTGAAGCTTTCTTT. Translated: CASSNQGLRGTEAFF.

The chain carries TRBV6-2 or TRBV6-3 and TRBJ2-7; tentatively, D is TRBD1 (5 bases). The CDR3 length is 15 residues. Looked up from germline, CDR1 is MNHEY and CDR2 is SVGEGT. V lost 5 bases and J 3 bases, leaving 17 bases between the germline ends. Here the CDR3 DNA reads TGTGCCAGCAGTCATCAGGGTAGAGTCGGCTACGAGCAGTACTTC. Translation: CASSHQGRVGYEQYF.

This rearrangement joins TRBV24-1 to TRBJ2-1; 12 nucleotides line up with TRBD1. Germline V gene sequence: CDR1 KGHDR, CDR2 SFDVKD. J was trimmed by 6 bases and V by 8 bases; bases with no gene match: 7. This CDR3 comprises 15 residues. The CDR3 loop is CATTSGQGAVNEQFF. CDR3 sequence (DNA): TGTGCCACCACGTCGGGACAGGGGGCAGTCAATGAGCAGTTCTTC.

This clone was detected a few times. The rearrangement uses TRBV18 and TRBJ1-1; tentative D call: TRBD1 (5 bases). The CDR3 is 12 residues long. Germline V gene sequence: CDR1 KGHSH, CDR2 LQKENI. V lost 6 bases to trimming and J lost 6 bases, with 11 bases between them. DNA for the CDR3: TGTGCCAGCTCTCCCGGGGGAGCTGAAGCTTTCTTT. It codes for CASSPGGAEAFF.

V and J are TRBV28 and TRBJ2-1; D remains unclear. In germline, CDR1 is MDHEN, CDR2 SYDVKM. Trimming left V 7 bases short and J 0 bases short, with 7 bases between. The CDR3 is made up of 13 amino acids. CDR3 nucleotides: TGTGCCAGCACTGACTTCTCCTACAATGAGCAGTTCTTC. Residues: CASTDFSYNEQFF. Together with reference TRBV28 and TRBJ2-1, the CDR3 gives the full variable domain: DVKVTQSSRYLVKRTGEKVFLECVQDMDHENMFWYRQDPGLGLRLIYFSYDVKMKEKGDIPEGYSVSREKKERFSLILESASTNQTSMYLCASTDFSYNEQFFGPGTRLTVL.

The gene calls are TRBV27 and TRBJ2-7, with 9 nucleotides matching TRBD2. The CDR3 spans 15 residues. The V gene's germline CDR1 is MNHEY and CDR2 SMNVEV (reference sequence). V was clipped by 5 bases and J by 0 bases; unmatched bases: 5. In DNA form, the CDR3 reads TGTGCCAGCAGTCAACTAGCGGGCCTCTCCTACGAGCAGTACTTC. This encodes CASSQLAGLSYEQYF.

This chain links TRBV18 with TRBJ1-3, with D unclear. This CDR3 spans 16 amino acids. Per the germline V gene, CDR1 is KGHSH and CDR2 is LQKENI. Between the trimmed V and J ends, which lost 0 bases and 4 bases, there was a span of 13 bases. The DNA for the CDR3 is TGTGCCAGCTCACCACCGGTTTACAGCTCCGGAAACACCATATATTTT. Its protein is CASSPPVYSSGNTIYF. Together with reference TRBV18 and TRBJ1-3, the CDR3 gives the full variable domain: NAGVMQNPRHLVRRRGQEARLRCSPMKGHSHVYWYRQLPEEGLKFMVYLQKENIIDESGMPKERFSAEFPKEGPSILRIQQVVRGDSAAYFCASSPPVYSSGNTIYFGEGSWLTVV.

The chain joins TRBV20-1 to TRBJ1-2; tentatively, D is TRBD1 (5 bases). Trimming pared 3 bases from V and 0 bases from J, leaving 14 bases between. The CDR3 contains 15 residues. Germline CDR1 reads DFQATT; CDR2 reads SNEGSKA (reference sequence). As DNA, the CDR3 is TGCAGTGCTAGTCTCCTGACAGAAGCTAACTATGGCTACACCTTC. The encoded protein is CSASLLTEANYGYTF.

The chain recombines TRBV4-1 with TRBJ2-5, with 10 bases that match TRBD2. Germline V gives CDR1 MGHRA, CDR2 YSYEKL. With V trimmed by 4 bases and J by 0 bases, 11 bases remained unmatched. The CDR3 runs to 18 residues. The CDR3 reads CASSPRASGGLYQETQYF. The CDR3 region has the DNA TGCGCCAGCAGCCCCCGGGCTAGCGGGGGCTTGTACCAAGAGACCCAGTACTTC.

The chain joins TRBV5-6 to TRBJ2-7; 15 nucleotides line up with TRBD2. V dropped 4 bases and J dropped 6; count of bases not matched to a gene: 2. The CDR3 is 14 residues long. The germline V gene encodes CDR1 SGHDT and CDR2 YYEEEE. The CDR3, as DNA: TGTGCCAGCAGCGGGGGACTAGCGGGGGGCGAGCAGTACTTC. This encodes CASSGGLAGGEQYF.

In DNA form, the CDR3 reads TGTGCCAGCACAATGTACAATGAGCAGTTCTTC. Its protein product is CASTMYNEQFF. The rearrangement uses TRBV28 and TRBJ2-1, with D unresolved. Germline loops: CDR1 MDHEN, CDR2 SYDVKM. This CDR3 is 11 amino acids long. V dropped 7 bases and J dropped 4 bases, with 5 bases sitting between them.

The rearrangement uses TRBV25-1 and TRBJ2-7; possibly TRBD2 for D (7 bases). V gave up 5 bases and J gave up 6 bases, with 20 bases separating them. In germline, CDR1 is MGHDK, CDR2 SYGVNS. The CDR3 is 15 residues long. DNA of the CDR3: TGTGCCAGCAGTAACGACGGGGGGCAGATGAGCGAGCAGTACTTC. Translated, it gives CASSNDGGQMSEQYF.

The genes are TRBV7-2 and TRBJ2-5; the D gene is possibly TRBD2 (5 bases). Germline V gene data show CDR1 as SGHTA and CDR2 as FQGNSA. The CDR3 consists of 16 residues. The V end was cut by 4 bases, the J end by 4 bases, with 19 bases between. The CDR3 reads CASSSDGGFRRETQYF. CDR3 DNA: TGTGCCAGCAGCTCCGACGGCGGGTTTAGGCGAGAGACCCAGTACTTC.